The 6 T cell receptor beta chains below were found in one sample sequenced in a study of T-cell reconstitution after alpha-beta-depleted transplantation in children. Unique molecular identifiers were incorporated during preparation of the TCRbeta library. TCRdb fed the PCR reads into MiXCR, producing one record per CDR3 protein. The table shows about 830,000 distinct CDR3 sequences, with 15% to 20% occurring only once. Sequencing was performed on PBMCs, mostly from graft donor cells, taken 360 days after TCRalphabeta/CD19-depleted stem cell transplant. The receptor set was obtained from a male patient aged 10 to 17 who had a stem cell transplant for acute lymphoblastic leukemia, so the T cells may come from the graft donor.

Only a few counts were recorded for this clonotype. This chain's CDR3 is CASSHQRIAKNIQYF. The CDR3 DNA follows: TGTGCCAGCAGCCACCAGCGGATAGCCAAAAACATTCAGTACTTC. This chain connects TRBV3-1 to TRBJ2-4, with D tentatively TRBD2 (5 bases). This CDR3 comprises 15 residues. The V gene lost 3 bases and the J gene lost 0 bases, with 9 bases spanning the gap. The germline gives CDR1 LGHDT, CDR2 YNNKEL (reference sequence).

The chain carries TRBV7-6 and TRBJ2-3; 7 bases fit TRBD2. Germline CDR1 SGHVS, CDR2 FNYEAQ. The J segment lost 2 bases and the V segment lost 4 bases, leaving 12 bases of the junction unmatched. The CDR3 consists of 17 residues. The CDR3 sequence is CASSYDPLAANTDTQYF. The DNA of the CDR3 is TGTGCCAGCAGCTATGACCCTCTAGCGGCTAACACAGATACGCAGTATTTT.

At least ten counts were recorded for this clonotype. The V call is TRBV20-1, the J call TRBJ2-3; TRBD1 might be the D (5 bases). Germline V lookup: CDR1 DFQATT, CDR2 SNEGSKA (reference sequence). Trimming removed 3 bases at V and 2 bases at J, with 9 bases between. This CDR3 contains 13 residues. The CDR3 coding sequence is TGCAGTGCTAGTCACAGGTCCACAGATACGCAGTATTTT. Protein: CSASHRSTDTQYF.

The chain is built from TRBV28 and TRBJ2-2, with 9 bases identical to TRBD2. Trimming cost V 8 bases and J 1 base; bases outside gene matches: 8. CDR3 length: 16 residues. Germline loops: CDR1 MDHEN, CDR2 SYDVKM. CDR3 DNA: TGTGCCAGCTCCTCTCCACTAGCGGGGAACACCGGGGAGCTGTTTTTT. Protein product: CASSSPLAGNTGELFF.

This clonotype showed up just once. The chain joins TRBV20-1 to TRBJ2-1, with 10 bases fitting TRBD2. Trimming cost V 6 bases and J 5 bases; bases outside gene matches: 10. The CDR3 contains 15 residues. The germline V gene encodes CDR1 DFQATT and CDR2 SNEGSKA (reference sequence). This chain's CDR3 is CSAARASGGHNEQFF. Here the CDR3 DNA reads TGCAGTGCGGCAAGGGCTAGCGGGGGTCACAATGAGCAGTTCTTC.

This clonotype was picked up many times. The rearrangement uses TRBV15 and TRBJ2-3; no reliable D call. Germline CDR1 and CDR2: LNHNV and YYDKDF (reference sequence). This CDR3 has 13 residues. V was trimmed by 2 bases and J by 7 bases, leaving 10 bases between them. The CDR3 here is CATSRFSTHTQYF. The CDR3 DNA reads TGTGCCACCAGCAGATTTAGTACCCATACGCAGTATTTT.